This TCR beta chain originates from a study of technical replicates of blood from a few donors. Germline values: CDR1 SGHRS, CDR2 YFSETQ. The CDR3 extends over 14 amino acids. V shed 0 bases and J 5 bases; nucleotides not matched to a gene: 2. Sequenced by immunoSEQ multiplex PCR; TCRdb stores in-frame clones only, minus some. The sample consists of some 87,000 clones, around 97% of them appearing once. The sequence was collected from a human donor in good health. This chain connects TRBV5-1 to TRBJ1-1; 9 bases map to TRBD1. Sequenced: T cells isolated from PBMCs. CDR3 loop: CASSLGTGVTEAFF. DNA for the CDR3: TGCGCCAGCAGCTTGGGGACAGGGGTAACTGAAGCTTTCTTT.